Following are 27 T cell receptor beta chains from one sample sequenced in a study of T cell responses to AZD1222 COVID-19 vaccine. TCRdb keeps only in-frame clones here, not all; method: immunoSEQ multiplex PCR. Of 140,000 to 150,000 clones in the sample, 90% to 95% were seen once. Source: peripheral blood, taken on day 0 of AZD1222 vaccination. The receptors were gathered from an adult in good health.

The chain recombines TRBV25-1 with TRBJ2-5; D not resolved. V lost 8 bases to trimming and J lost 4 bases, with 17 bases between them. The CDR3 runs 14 residues. Germline V lookup: CDR1 MGHDK, CDR2 SYGVNS. In DNA, the CDR3 is TGTGCCAGCGTCGGTAGCCTACCTGGAGAGACCCAGTACTTC. Translated, it gives CASVGSLPGETQYF.

The rearrangement links TRBV11-1 to TRBJ1-2; the D gene is possibly TRBD1 (5 bases). From germline, CDR1 is SGHAT and CDR2 FQDESV (reference sequence). V lost 5 bases and J 8 bases, leaving 24 bases between the germline ends. CDR3 length equals 16 residues. The CDR3 spells CASSPHTPGRPSGYTF. Here the CDR3 DNA reads TGTGCCAGCAGCCCCCATACCCCGGGACGGCCCTCGGGCTACACCTTC.

The rearrangement joins TRBV13 to TRBJ2-2, with D possibly being TRBD1 or TRBD2 (5 bases each). The CDR3 runs to 15 residues. V was clipped by 0 bases and J by 5 bases, with 10 bases between them. Germline CDR1 and CDR2: PRHDT and FYEKMQ (reference sequence). The CDR3 DNA reads as TGTGCCAGCAGCTTAGGTCGGGGCGTGACCGGGGAGCTGTTTTTT. This translates into CASSLGRGVTGELFF.

The gene calls are TRBV21-1 and TRBJ2-7; the D call in the table, TRBD2, was not verified against the DNA. TRBV21-1 is flagged as a pseudogene. CDR3 size: 13 residues. The CDR3 coding sequence is TGTGCCAGCACCCCGTGTCGGGTGTACGAGCAGTACTTC. Translated, it gives CASTPCRVYEQYF.

This clone was picked up one time. The rearrangement links TRBV18 to TRBJ1-2, with D unresolved. Trimming removed 2 bases from V and 4 bases from J, with 11 bases in between. Germline-derived CDR1 and CDR2 are KGHSH and LQKENI. This CDR3 is built from 14 residues. The CDR3 DNA reads TGTGCCAGCTCACCAGGTCGGCTATTCTATGGCTACACCTTC. This encodes CASSPGRLFYGYTF.

This chain joins TRBV18 and TRBJ1-6; 8 bases are a match to TRBD1. This CDR3 contains 14 residues. Trimming at V came to 3 bases and at J to 13 bases, leaving 8 bases not matched to a gene. Germline assignment: CDR1 KGHSH and CDR2 LQKENI. The CDR3 spells CASSPGQGVGPLHF. CDR3 coding DNA: TGTGCCAGCTCACCCGGACAGGGTGTGGGCCCCCTCCACTTT.

The chain uses TRBV18 and TRBJ1-3; D gene unclear. Per the germline V gene, CDR1 is KGHSH and CDR2 is LQKENI. V gave up 6 bases and J gave up 8 bases, with 14 bases separating them. The CDR3 is 13 residues long. Here the CDR3 reads CASSQILGDTIYF. The CDR3 region has the DNA TGTGCCAGCTCTCAAATCCTAGGAGACACCATATATTTT.

The J gene is TRBJ1-4, the V gene TRBV27; D is ambiguous. V shed 5 bases and J shed 0 bases, with 7 bases lying between them. The CDR3 contains 14 residues. Germline V gene lookup returns CDR1 MNHEY and CDR2 SMNVEV (reference sequence). The CDR3 region has the DNA TGTGCCAGCAGTCCGAGGGCAACTAATGAAAAACTGTTTTTT. It codes for CASSPRATNEKLFF.

This clone was seen only a few times. This sequence joins TRBV6-4 and TRBJ2-3; tentatively, D is TRBD2 (5 bases). This CDR3 has 15 residues. V lost 4 bases and J 3 bases, leaving 14 bases between the germline ends. In germline, CDR1 is MRHNA, CDR2 SNTAGT. The CDR3 spells CASSVEGVGTDTQYF. In nucleotides, the CDR3 is TGTGCCAGCAGTGTTGAGGGAGTGGGGACAGATACGCAGTATTTT.

The chain is built from TRBV14 and TRBJ2-2; 9 bases agree with TRBD2. Germline lookup yields CDR1 SGHDN and CDR2 FVKESK. V lost 3 bases and J lost 5; bases outside the gene matches: 16. CDR3 size: 19 residues. The DNA of the CDR3 is TGTGCCAGCAGCCACCAATATTGGCGGGAGGGCCCACGGACCGGGGAGCTGTTTTTT. Its protein is CASSHQYWREGPRTGELFF.

J is TRBJ1-3 and V is TRBV18, with D tentatively TRBD1 (5 bases). CDR1 and CDR2 (germline): KGHSH, LQKENI. V was clipped by 2 bases and J by 4 bases, with 9 bases between them. The CDR3 covers 14 residues. The chain's CDR3 is CASSPGADGNTIYF. The DNA for the CDR3 is TGTGCCAGCTCACCAGGGGCTGACGGAAACACCATATATTTT.

This sequence joins TRBV18 and TRBJ1-1; D might be TRBD1 (5 bases). Trimming shortened V by 4 bases and J by 4 bases, and 10 bases separated the two germline ends. CDR1 is KGHSH and CDR2 is LQKENI in the germline V gene. This CDR3 contains 13 residues. The CDR3 DNA follows: TGTGCCAGCTCACTTCGGACAACCACTGAAGCTTTCTTT. Translation gives CASSLRTTTEAFF.

This rearrangement joins TRBV7-9 to TRBJ1-1; D gene unclear. Between the trimmed V and J ends, which lost 9 bases and 2 bases, there was a span of 7 bases. Germline values: CDR1 SEHNR, CDR2 FQNEAQ (reference sequence). The CDR3 runs to 11 residues. CDR3 DNA: TGTGCCAGTGGGAGAAACACTGAAGCTTTCTTT. Protein: CASGRNTEAFF.

This clone was counted once. This sequence joins TRBV19 and TRBJ1-5; 10 nucleotides match TRBD1. Germline CDR1 LNHDA, CDR2 SQIVND (reference sequence). Trimming removed 3 bases from V and 8 bases from J; junction bases left unmatched: 1. CDR3 length equals 13 residues. The CDR3 is CASSMGQGKPQHF. The CDR3 region has the DNA TGTGCCAGTAGTATGGGACAGGGGAAGCCCCAGCATTTT.

This clone was observed a single time. This rearrangement joins TRBV27 to TRBJ1-2; D may be TRBD1 (6 bases). From germline, CDR1 is MNHEY and CDR2 SMNVEV (reference sequence). The CDR3 consists of 14 residues. Trimming left V 6 bases short and J 2 bases short, with 13 bases between. CDR3 in amino acids: CASRADRMNYGYTF. The CDR3 DNA reads as TGTGCCAGCAGAGCCGACAGGATGAACTATGGCTACACCTTC.

The J gene is TRBJ2-1, the V gene TRBV19; perhaps TRBD1 as D (6 bases). The CDR3 consists of 13 residues. Trimming cost V 3 bases and J 16 bases, with 19 bases left between them. Germline CDR1 LNHDA, CDR2 SQIVND (reference sequence). CDR3 in DNA: TGTGCCAGTAGTATCTTAGGGGGACGTATGACTTTCTTC. It translates to CASSILGGRMTFF.

The chain joins TRBV28 to TRBJ2-1, with TRBD2 matching 11 bases. The CDR3 covers 17 residues. The junction had 8 bases not matched to a gene; V was cut back by 2 bases and J by 5 bases. In germline, CDR1 is MDHEN, CDR2 SYDVKM. CDR3 coding DNA: TGTGCCAGCAGTTTAACCCCAGGGACTAGCGGTGACAATGAGCAGTTCTTC. Its translation is CASSLTPGTSGDNEQFF.

This rearrangement joins TRBV7-3 to TRBJ2-1, with unresolved D. The CDR3 spans 16 residues. Trimming took 4 bases from V and 2 from J, leaving 15 bases between them. CDR1 is SGHTA and CDR2 is FQGTGA in the germline V gene. The CDR3 reads CASSSQPQSTYNEQFF. The CDR3 DNA reads TGTGCCAGCAGCTCCCAACCGCAGAGCACCTACAATGAGCAGTTCTTC.

This clone was detected a few times. This rearrangement joins TRBV19 to TRBJ1-4; a weak D match, TRBD1 (5 bases). V lost 4 bases, J lost 7 bases, and 16 bases lay in between. In germline, CDR1 is LNHDA, CDR2 SQIVND (reference sequence). This CDR3 has 15 residues. CDR3 in DNA: TGTGCCAGTAGTAATGACAGAATCGGAGCTGAAAAACTGTTTTTT. It codes for CASSNDRIGAEKLFF.

The chain has TRBV6-6 and TRBJ1-2; D may be TRBD1 (5 bases). Germline-derived CDR1 and CDR2 are MNHNY and SVGAGI (reference sequence). The CDR3 contains 13 residues. V dropped 11 bases and J dropped 2 bases, with 15 bases sitting between them. CDR3 coding DNA: TGTGCCGGCTCTCGGGACCAGAACTATGGCTACACCTTC. Translated: CAGSRDQNYGYTF.

The chain joins TRBV7-9 to TRBJ1-2, with D possibly TRBD1 on 6 matching bases. V dropped 3 bases and J dropped 3 bases, with 17 bases sitting between them. Germline V CDR1 and CDR2: SEHNR, FQNEAQ (reference sequence). The CDR3 is 16 residues long. Here the CDR3 reads CASSFSGAARHYGYTF. The CDR3 coding sequence is TGTGCCAGCAGCTTTTCGGGGGCTGCCAGGCACTATGGCTACACCTTC.

This chain links TRBV6-2 or TRBV6-3 with TRBJ1-2; no clear D. The germline V and J ends were trimmed by 5 bases and 8 bases, with 9 bases remaining between them. Germline V gives CDR1 MNHEY, CDR2 SVGEGT. The CDR3 is made up of 11 amino acids. The CDR3 spells CASSTGYGYTF. CDR3 nucleotides: TGTGCCAGCAGTACGGGGTACGGCTACACCTTC.

The chain links TRBV28 to TRBJ2-1; D is perhaps TRBD1 (5 bases). With 5 bases removed from V and 6 bases from J, the gap between germline ends came to 14 bases. Germline CDR1 is MDHEN and CDR2 is SYDVKM. The CDR3 totals 14 residues. CDR3: CASSTRQLLNEQFF. CDR3 coding DNA: TGTGCCAGCAGTACCCGACAGCTGCTCAATGAGCAGTTCTTC.

The chain carries TRBV4-3 and TRBJ2-2, with D maybe TRBD1 (6 bases). This CDR3 has 15 residues. The germline gives CDR1 LGHNA, CDR2 YSLEER. V lost 0 bases and J lost 4, with 9 bases in between. The CDR3: CASSQDRGTTGELFF. CDR3 bases: TGCGCCAGCAGCCAAGACAGGGGTACCACCGGGGAGCTGTTTTTT.

This sequence joins TRBV20-1 and TRBJ2-3; D is ambiguous. V was pared by 3 bases and J by 2 bases, with 15 bases between. The CDR3 consists of 15 residues. Germline V gene sequence: CDR1 DFQATT, CDR2 SNEGSKA (reference sequence). The CDR3 here is CSASGGGYPTDTQYF. The CDR3, as DNA: TGCAGTGCTAGTGGTGGTGGATACCCCACAGATACGCAGTATTTT.

The genes are TRBV14 and TRBJ2-1, with 8 bases matching TRBD2. The CDR3 loop spans 15 amino acids. J lost 9 bases, V lost 1 base, and 8 bases had no gene match. From germline, CDR1 is SGHDN and CDR2 FVKESK. The chain's CDR3 is CASSQGGASGSEQFF. CDR3 DNA sequence: TGTGCCAGCAGCCAAGGGGGAGCTAGCGGGTCTGAGCAGTTCTTC.

The chain combines TRBV6-1 with TRBJ2-3; 8 bases align to TRBD2. The germline V gene encodes CDR1 MNHNS and CDR2 SASEGT. V trimming: 1 base; J trimming: 3 bases; junction bases outside the gene matches: 6. The CDR3 loop spans 16 amino acids. The chain's CDR3 is CASSEDMAGGTDTQYF. The CDR3 bases are TGTGCCAGCAGTGAAGATATGGCGGGAGGAACAGATACGCAGTATTTT.